These T cell receptor beta chains were read from a single sample in a study of beta chain features in type 1 diabetes. Some clones are missing from TCRdb's copy, which holds only in-frame ones; the method was immunoSEQ multiplex PCR. The sample carries 150,000 to 200,000 clones, roughly 9% recorded once. The sequenced sample was central memory CD4+ T cells from blood. The receptors stem from a woman in her 30s with type 1 diabetes. Both conserved end residues are part of each CDR3. Each record gives: CDR3 protein, CDR3 DNA, J gene, clone size, D gene, V gene. The D gene is left open where the match is weak. Size is stated for part of the rows, as once, few or many counts, or as a class when the clone is expanded.

CASSHKITGTANQPQHF TGCGCCAGCAGCCACAAGATAACAGGGACAGCAAATCAGCCCCAGCATTTT TRBJ1-5 - TRBD1 TRBV4-1
CASSAVPGTGGYIYEQYF TGTGCCAGCAGCGCCGTCCCGGGGACAGGGGGGTACATTTACGAGCAGTACTTC TRBJ2-7 - TRBD1 TRBV7-6
CASGAGDTQYF TGTGCCAGCGGTGCGGGAGATACGCAGTATTTT TRBJ2-3 - - TRBV7-3
CASSPAGANNEQFF TGTGCCAGCAGCCCAGCGGGAGCGAACAATGAGCAGTTCTTC TRBJ2-1 - TRBD2 TRBV7-3
CASSQATGTYEQYF TGCGCCAGCAGCCAAGCGACAGGGACCTACGAGCAGTACTTC TRBJ2-7 - TRBD1 TRBV4-1
CASSLGPDQPQHF TGTGCCAGCAGCTTGGGCCCGGATCAGCCCCAGCATTTT TRBJ1-5 - - TRBV5-4
CAWSHLTVNQPQHF TGTGCCTGGAGCCATCTGACAGTAAATCAGCCCCAGCATTTT TRBJ1-5 - - TRBV30
CASSVDSDYGYTF TGTGCCAGCAGCGTGGACAGCGACTATGGCTACACCTTC TRBJ1-2 - - TRBV7-2
CASSYSGLAGVEEQYF TGTGCCAGCAGTTACTCGGGCCTAGCGGGAGTGGAGGAGCAGTACTTC TRBJ2-7 once TRBD2 TRBV6-5
CASIPGTGHTGELFF TGTGCCAGCATCCCCGGGACAGGGCACACCGGGGAGCTGTTTTTT TRBJ2-2 - TRBD1 TRBV7-9
CASSYGVQETQYF TGTGCCAGCAGCTACGGAGTCCAAGAGACCCAGTACTTC TRBJ2-5 few - TRBV7-9
CSVSTFAAEAFF TGCAGCGTCTCAACTTTCGCGGCTGAAGCTTTCTTT TRBJ1-1 - - TRBV29-1
CASSSSGRGQFF TGTGCCAGCAGCTCTAGCGGGCGGGGGCAGTTCTTC TRBJ2-1 many TRBD2 TRBV13
CASSQVGTGGTEAFF TGTGCCAGCAGCCAAGTTGGGACAGGGGGCACTGAAGCTTTCTTT TRBJ1-1 few TRBD1 TRBV4-2
CASSQPQGDQPQHF TGCGCCAGCAGCCAACCCCAGGGGGACCAGCCCCAGCATTTT TRBJ1-5 few TRBD1 TRBV4-1
CASSFETGGTDTQYF TGCGCCAGCAGCTTTGAGACAGGGGGCACAGATACGCAGTATTTT TRBJ2-3 - TRBD1 TRBV5-1
CASSLGQRVDEQFF TGTGCCAGCAGCTTGGGCCAGAGGGTAGATGAGCAGTTCTTC TRBJ2-1 - - TRBV7-9
CASSLYGQSYNEQFF TGTGCCAGCAGCTTATATGGACAGTCCTACAATGAGCAGTTCTTC TRBJ2-1 few - TRBV7-3
CASSQSSGSGGNTQYF TGTGCCAGCAGCCAATCAAGCGGGAGTGGCGGAAATACGCAGTATTTT TRBJ2-3 few TRBD2 TRBV4-2
CASSLNNGMVSGELFF TGTGCCAGCAGCTTAAATAACGGGATGGTGTCCGGGGAGCTGTTTTTT TRBJ2-2 - - TRBV7-9
CASSRGAYEAFF TGTGCCAGCAGCCGTGGGGCTTATGAAGCTTTCTTT TRBJ1-1 - - TRBV7-9
CASSRDRGFKGEQFF TGTGCCAGCAGTAGAGACAGGGGGTTTAAAGGCGAGCAGTTCTTC TRBJ2-1 - TRBD1 TRBV6-1
CASSIRGRAGDEQFF TGTGCCAGTAGTATCCGGGGGAGGGCCGGAGATGAGCAGTTCTTC TRBJ2-1 - TRBD2 TRBV19
CAARQVAGDNEQFF TGTGCCGCCCGTCAGGTAGCGGGAGACAATGAGCAGTTCTTC TRBJ2-1 - TRBD2 TRBV19
CSVVTYEQYF TGCAGCGTTGTAACCTACGAGCAGTACTTC TRBJ2-7 - - TRBV29-1
CASSLADRGWTEAFF TGTGCCAGCAGCTTGGCCGACAGGGGATGGACTGAAGCTTTCTTT TRBJ1-1 - TRBD1 TRBV5-6
CASSYVEKPYF TGTGCCAGCAGTTACGTGGAGAAACCGTACTTC TRBJ2-7 few - TRBV27
CASSRSGSFANAGEQFF TGCGCCAGCAGCCGGAGCGGGAGTTTCGCCAATGCTGGTGAGCAGTTCTTC TRBJ2-1 few TRBD2 TRBV5-1
CSVERGTSGSNEQFF TGCAGCGTTGAAAGGGGGACTAGCGGGAGTAATGAGCAGTTCTTC TRBJ2-1 many TRBD2 TRBV29-1
CASSLQSLSKFF TGTGCCAGCAGCTTGCAATCGCTATCCAAGTTCTTC TRBJ2-1 - - TRBV13
CASSPGQNTEAFF TGCGCCAGCAGCCCGGGACAAAACACTGAAGCTTTCTTT TRBJ1-1 - - TRBV10-2
CAIRPQQGYYGYTF TGTGCCATCAGGCCACAACAGGGATACTATGGCTACACCTTC TRBJ1-2 - - TRBV10-3
CASSLGLAAETQYF TGCGCCAGCAGCTTGGGGCTAGCCGCGGAGACCCAGTACTTC TRBJ2-5 - - TRBV5-1
CASSRTGGREAFF TGTGCCAGCAGCCGGACAGGGGGTAGAGAAGCTTTCTTT TRBJ1-1 - TRBD1 TRBV7-9
CASSPSTGNSYEQYF TGTGCCAGCTCACCCTCGACAGGGAACTCCTACGAGCAGTACTTC TRBJ2-7 few TRBD1 TRBV18
CASSLDASARYNEQFF TGTGCCAGCAGCTTAGATGCGAGCGCCCGCTACAATGAGCAGTTCTTC TRBJ2-1 - - TRBV11-3
CAISEFTGGLQETQYF TGTGCCATCAGTGAGTTTACAGGGGGCCTCCAAGAGACCCAGTACTTC TRBJ2-5 - TRBD1 TRBV10-3
CASSPGGTVSGNTIYF TGTGCCAGCAGTCCAGGCGGGACAGTCTCTGGAAACACCATATATTTT TRBJ1-3 - TRBD1 TRBV6-6
CAHITEVAGGPETQYF TGCGCCCATATAACGGAGGTAGCGGGAGGGCCGGAGACCCAGTACTTC TRBJ2-5 - TRBD2 TRBV23-1
CAIRPGGGSTDTQYF TGTGCCATCAGGCCCGGGGGGGGAAGCACAGATACGCAGTATTTT TRBJ2-3 - TRBD2 TRBV10-3
CASTRGLEYNEQFF TGTGCCAGCACCCGGGGACTAGAGTACAATGAGCAGTTCTTC TRBJ2-1 few TRBD2 TRBV28
CASRKGAGANVLTF TGTGCCAGCAGGAAGGGGGCTGGGGCCAACGTCCTGACTTTC TRBJ2-6 - - TRBV2
CASSVGSGSHEQYF TGTGCCAGCAGCGTAGGGTCCGGTTCACACGAGCAGTACTTC TRBJ2-7 - - TRBV9
CASSKDRGNTEAFF TGTGCCAGCAGCAAGGACAGGGGGAACACTGAAGCTTTCTTT TRBJ1-1 - TRBD1 TRBV11-2
CASSLMGQGASGYTF TGTGCCAGCAGTTTAATGGGACAGGGGGCAAGTGGCTACACCTTC TRBJ1-2 few TRBD1 TRBV27
CASSDFASTDTQYF TGTGCCAGCAGCGACTTTGCTAGCACAGATACGCAGTATTTT TRBJ2-3 - - TRBV7-9
CASSLGRGPRAFF TGTGCCAGCAGTTTAGGCAGGGGACCACGTGCTTTCTTT TRBJ1-1 few - TRBV28
CASSLGASGSTDTQYF TGCGCCAGCAGCTTGGGGGCTAGCGGGAGCACAGATACGCAGTATTTT TRBJ2-3 few TRBD2 TRBV5-1
CASSSSSGRANEQFF TGTGCCAGCAGTTCGTCTAGCGGGAGGGCCAATGAGCAGTTCTTC TRBJ2-1 - TRBD2 TRBV6-6
CASSLPGANTEAFF TGTGCCAGCAGTTTACCAGGGGCGAACACTGAAGCTTTCTTT TRBJ1-1 many - TRBV6-6
CASLGTEYNEQFF TGTGCCAGCCTCGGGACAGAGTACAATGAGCAGTTCTTC TRBJ2-1 - TRBD1 TRBV28
CASSSRLGAGNTEAFF TGTGCCAGCAGCTCCCGATTGGGTGCGGGGAACACTGAAGCTTTCTTT TRBJ1-1 - - TRBV5-4